Sequencing of this T cell receptor beta chain was carried out in a study of blood T cell repertoires in COVID-19. Losses at the gene ends were 3 bases for V and 8 bases for J; bases not matched to a gene: 10. Looked up from germline, CDR1 is SGHKS and CDR2 is YYEKEE (reference sequence). The CDR3 loop spans 15 amino acids. The data were produced by immunoSEQ multiplex PCR, yet TCRdb's version contains in-frame clones alone and is incomplete. The sample has more than 120,000 clones, 80% to 90% seen once. The chain has TRBV5-5 and TRBJ1-2; TRBD1 matches 10 bases. This clonotype was obtained from a woman aged 45-65 years with active or convalescent COVID-19. Sequencing was carried out using peripheral blood. CDR3 protein: CASSSRTGGLSGYTF. The CDR3 DNA reads TGTGCCAGCAGCTCCCGGACAGGGGGATTGAGCGGCTACACCTTC.